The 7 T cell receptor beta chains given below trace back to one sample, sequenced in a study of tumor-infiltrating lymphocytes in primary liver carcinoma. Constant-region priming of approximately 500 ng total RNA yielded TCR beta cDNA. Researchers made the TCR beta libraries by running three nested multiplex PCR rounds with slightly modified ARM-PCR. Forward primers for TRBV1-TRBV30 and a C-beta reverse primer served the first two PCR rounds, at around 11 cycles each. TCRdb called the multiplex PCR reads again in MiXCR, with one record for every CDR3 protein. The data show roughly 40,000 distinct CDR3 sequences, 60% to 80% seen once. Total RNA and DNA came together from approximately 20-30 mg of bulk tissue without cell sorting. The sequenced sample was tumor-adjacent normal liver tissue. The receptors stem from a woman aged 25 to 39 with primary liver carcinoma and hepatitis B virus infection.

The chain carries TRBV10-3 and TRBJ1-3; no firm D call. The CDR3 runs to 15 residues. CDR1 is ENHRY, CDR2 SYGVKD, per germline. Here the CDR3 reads CATEDGGDSGNTIYF. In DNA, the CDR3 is TGTGCAACCGAGGACGGCGGCGACTCTGGAAACACCATATATTTT.

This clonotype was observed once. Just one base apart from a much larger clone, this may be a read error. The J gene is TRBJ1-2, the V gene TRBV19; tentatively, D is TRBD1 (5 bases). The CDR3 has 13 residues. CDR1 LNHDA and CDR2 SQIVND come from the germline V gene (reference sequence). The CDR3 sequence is CVSSILAGNGYTF. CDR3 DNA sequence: TGTGTCAGTAGTATTCTGGCAGGGAACGGCTACACCTTC.

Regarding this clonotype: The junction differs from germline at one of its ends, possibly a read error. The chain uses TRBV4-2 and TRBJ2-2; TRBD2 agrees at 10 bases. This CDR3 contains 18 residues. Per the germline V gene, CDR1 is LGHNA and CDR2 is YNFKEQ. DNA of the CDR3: TGTGCCAGCAGCCAAGATTTAGGAGTAGCGGGAGGTCCCGGGGAGCTGCCTTTT. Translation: CASSQDLGVAGGPGELPF.

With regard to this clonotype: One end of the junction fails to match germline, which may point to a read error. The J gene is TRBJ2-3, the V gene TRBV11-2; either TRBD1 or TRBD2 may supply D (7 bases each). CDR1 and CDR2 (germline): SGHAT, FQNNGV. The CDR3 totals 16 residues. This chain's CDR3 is CTSSRRGGLSTDTHCF. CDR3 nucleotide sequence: TGTACCAGCAGTCGCAGGGGGGGCCTAAGCACAGATACGCACTGTTTT.

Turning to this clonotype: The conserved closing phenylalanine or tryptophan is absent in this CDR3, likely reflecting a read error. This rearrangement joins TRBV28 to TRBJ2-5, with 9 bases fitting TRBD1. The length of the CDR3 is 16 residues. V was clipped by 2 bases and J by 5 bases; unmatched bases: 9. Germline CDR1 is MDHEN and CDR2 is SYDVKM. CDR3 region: CASSLPPGQGQETQYS. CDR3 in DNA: TGTGCCAGCAGTTTACCACCGGGACAGGGACAGGAGACCCAGTACTCC.

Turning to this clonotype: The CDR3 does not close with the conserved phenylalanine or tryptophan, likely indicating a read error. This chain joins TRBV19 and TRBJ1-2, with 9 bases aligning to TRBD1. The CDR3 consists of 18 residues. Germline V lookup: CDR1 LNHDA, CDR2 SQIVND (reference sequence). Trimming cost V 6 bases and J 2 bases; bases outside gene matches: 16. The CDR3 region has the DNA TGTGCCAGTAGAACCTCGGGACAGGGAAGCGGATTGAACTATGGCTACACCATC. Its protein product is CASRTSGQGSGLNYGYTI.

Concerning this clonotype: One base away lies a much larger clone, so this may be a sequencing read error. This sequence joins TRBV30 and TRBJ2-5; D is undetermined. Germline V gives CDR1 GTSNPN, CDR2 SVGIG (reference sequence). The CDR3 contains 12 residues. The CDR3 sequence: CAWSSLQVTQYF. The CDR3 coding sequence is TGTGCCTGGAGCAGCCTCCAAGTGACCCAGTACTTC.